These T cell receptor beta chains were read from a single sample in a study. Using its own MiXCR run on the 5' RACE reads, TCRdb lists one record per CDR3 protein. This table holds roughly 7,800 distinct CDR3 sequences, more than 15% found once. The material sequenced was memory CD4+ T cells sorted from blood. The receptors come from a female donor with breast cancer. CDR3s include the opening cysteine and the closing phenylalanine or tryptophan. Fields, in order: D gene, J gene, CDR3 length, clone size, V gene, CDR3 DNA, CDR3 protein. A D gene is named only where the DNA matches it firmly. Only some rows state a clone size, as once, few, many or a class for expanded clones.

TRBD1	TRBJ2-7	14	medium-sized	TRBV7-2	TGTGCCAGCAGACCGGACAGGGTCTCCTACGAGCAGTACTTC	CASRPDRVSYEQYF
NA	TRBJ2-7	15	many	TRBV5-1	TGCGCCAGCAGCTTGGGGATCCAGTTTTTGGACGAGCAGTACTTC	CASSLGIQFLDEQYF
NA	TRBJ2-1	14	medium-sized	TRBV7-6	TGTGCCAGCAGCTTAGCGGCTAGTGGGGATGAGCAGTTCTTC	CASSLAASGDEQFF
NA	TRBJ1-6	14	medium-sized	TRBV4-1	TGCGCCAGCAGCCAACCTACAGGGACCTCACCCCTCCACTTT	CASSQPTGTSPLHF
TRBD2	TRBJ2-5	13	few	TRBV7-3	TGTGCCAGCGGCTTACAGCGGGGAGAGACCCAGTACTTC	CASGLQRGETQYF
TRBD1	TRBJ1-3	16	few	TRBV12-3/TRBV12-4	TGTGCCAGCAGAGCGACAGGGGTTGTACCTGGAAACACCATATATTTT	CASRATGVVPGNTIYF
NA	TRBJ2-3	16	many	TRBV5-1	TGCGCCAGCAGCCTTTTACTGACAGGAGCCACAGATACGCAGTATTTT	CASSLLLTGATDTQYF
TRBD1	TRBJ2-7	15	medium-sized	TRBV7-2	TGTGCCAGCAGCTTAGTTGACAGGGGAGTGGTCGAGCAGTACTTC	CASSLVDRGVVEQYF
NA	TRBJ1-6	17	many	TRBV7-9	TGTGCCAGCAGCTTAGGAGCCGGTGGGGGGACGAATTCACCCCTCCACTTT	CASSLGAGGGTNSPLHF
NA	TRBJ2-1	18	NA	TRBV11-2	TGTGCCAGCAAGAGCTTATCGGGCAGCGGAAAAGGGTTAAATGAGCAGTTCTTC	CASKSLSGSGKGLNEQFF
NA	TRBJ2-5	12	many	TRBV14	TGTGCCAGCAGCCCAGATAGAGAGACCCAGTACTTC	CASSPDRETQYF
NA	TRBJ2-3	14	few	TRBV29-1	TGCAGCGTTCAAGTGGCTTCTGGTGGAGATACGCAGTATTTT	CSVQVASGGDTQYF
NA	TRBJ1-4	16	medium-sized	TRBV6-6	TGTGCCAGCAGTACACCCTCAGGGACAACTAATGAAAAACTGTTTTTT	CASSTPSGTTNEKLFF
TRBD2	TRBJ2-3	17	many	TRBV4-2	TGTGCCAGCAGCCAACTGCTCCGTAGCGGGGGTAAAGATACGCAGTATTTT	CASSQLLRSGGKDTQYF
NA	TRBJ1-1	13	NA	TRBV10-3	TGTGCCATCAGTGATGGGAAGTGGACTGAAGCTTTCTTT	CAISDGKWTEAFF
NA	TRBJ2-2	14	NA	TRBV3-1	TGTGCCAGCAGCCAAGTCCGCAACACCGGGGAGCTGCTTTTT	CASSQVRNTGELLF
NA	TRBJ2-5	13	many	TRBV20-1	TGCAGTGCTAGAGATGGCGGGGCCGGGGCCCAGTACTTC	CSARDGGAGAQYF
NA	TRBJ2-1	14	many	TRBV27	TGTGCCAGCAAACGGGGCGATCCCTACAATGAGCAGTTCTTC	CASKRGDPYNEQFF
NA	TRBJ2-1	17	medium-sized	TRBV5-6	TGTGCCAGCAGCTTGGGGGCCGGGATCAGCTCCTACAATGAGCAGTTCTTC	CASSLGAGISSYNEQFF
TRBD1	TRBJ2-1	16	many	TRBV4-1	TGCGCCAGCAGCCAAGTAACCGGGACAGGCAACAATGAGCAGTTCTTC	CASSQVTGTGNNEQFF
TRBD2	TRBJ2-5	17	NA	TRBV7-2	TGTGCCAGCAGCCCTGGAGTAGCGGGAGTGGGGGCTGAGGCCCAGTACTTC	CASSPGVAGVGAEAQYF
TRBD2	TRBJ2-5	13	medium-sized	TRBV12-3/TRBV12-4	TGTGCCAGCAGTCAACTAGCGGAAGAGACCCAGTACTTC	CASSQLAEETQYF